This T cell receptor (beta chain) was captured by sequencing in a study of OX40 agonist ivuxolimab in advanced cancers. Study in general: Dose-escalation patients' cancers were hepatocellular carcinoma, melanoma, renal cell or head and neck cancer. Partial responses were achieved by three patients: one hepatocellular carcinoma, two cutaneous melanoma. Broader study findings: CD4+ and CD8+ blood T cells expanded clonally by week 6 at 0.1 to 3.0 mg/kg.

With respect to this clone: The target antigen is unknown. This same CDR3 is encoded by further DNA sequences in the sample.

CDR1 and CDR2 (germline): SEHNR, FQNEAQ (reference sequence). CDR3 length: 13 amino acids. The ends lost 5 bases at V and 4 bases at J; junction bases unmatched: 2. Generated by immunoSEQ multiplex PCR, the TCRdb table keeps only in-frame clones and is missing some. The table has 98,000 or so clones, around nine tenths seen once. This chain joins TRBV7-9 and TRBJ1-2; TRBD1 matches 9 bases. This TCR was recovered from an adult with an advanced solid tumor such as melanoma, head and neck, liver or kidney cancer. This sample comprised CD4+ or CD8+ T cells sorted from blood, obtained in a trial of the OX40 agonist ivuxolimab. CDR3 loop: CASSPGQGYGYTF. The CDR3 DNA is TGTGCCAGCAGCCCGGGACAGGGCTATGGCTACACCTTC.